A single sample gave rise to the 29 T cell receptor beta chains below, sequenced in a study of post-analysis software for immune sequencing data. No antigen has been assigned to these receptors. Findings of the study overall: TRBV5-6, TRBV5-1 and TRBV20-1 were among roughly five TRBV segments more frequent in patients than controls.

Unique molecular identifiers tagged the TCR beta cDNA libraries. TCRdb reprocessed the PCR reads with MiXCR, giving one entry per CDR3 protein. The profile covers fewer than 600,000 distinct CDR3 sequences, with under 55% appearing a single time and roughly 12% taken by the ten largest. Input material: blood. The receptors were sampled from a girl aged 10 to 17 with multiple sclerosis.

V usage is TRBV7-3 and J usage is TRBJ1-2; D ambiguous. V was clipped by 5 bases and J by 5 bases, with 12 bases between them. The CDR3 runs 13 residues. The V gene's germline CDR1 is SGHTA and CDR2 FQGTGA. The CDR3 reads CASSPRAGYGYTF. CDR3 nucleotide sequence: TGTGCCAGCAGCCCTAGGGCGGGGTATGGCTACACCTTC.

This clonotype was seen a handful of times. V is TRBV20-1 and J is TRBJ1-2; D is perhaps TRBD1 (5 bases). In germline, CDR1 is DFQATT, CDR2 SNEGSKA (reference sequence). This CDR3 comprises 12 residues. V lost 0 bases, J lost 3 bases, and 5 bases lay in between. CDR3: CSARDRDYGYTF. In DNA, the CDR3 is TGCAGTGCTAGAGACAGGGACTATGGCTACACCTTC.

This clonotype was picked up a small number of times. The rearrangement uses TRBV7-9 and TRBJ2-3, with TRBD1 matching over 8 bases. Germline V lookup: CDR1 SEHNR, CDR2 FQNEAQ (reference sequence). The CDR3 spans 16 residues. Losses at the gene ends were 0 bases for V and 3 bases for J; bases not matched to a gene: 5. The CDR3 DNA follows: TGTGCCAGCAGCTTAGCAACAGGGGGAAGTACAGATACGCAGTATTTT. As protein: CASSLATGGSTDTQYF.

The V and J genes are TRBV20-1 and TRBJ1-6; D possibly corresponds to TRBD1 (6 bases). Trimming shortened V by 3 bases and J by 8 bases, and 14 bases separated the two germline ends. Germline V gives CDR1 DFQATT, CDR2 SNEGSKA (reference sequence). The CDR3 spans 14 residues. CDR3 bases: TGCAGTGCTAGTGGGGGCATGCGTTATTCACCCCTCCACTTT. The encoded protein is CSASGGMRYSPLHF.

The V and J genes are TRBV6-1 and TRBJ2-5; D tentatively reads TRBD1 or TRBD2 (6 bases each). Germline V CDR1 and CDR2: MNHNS, SASEGT. The CDR3 length is 15 residues. Trimming removed 0 bases at V and 4 bases at J, with 12 bases between. CDR3 DNA sequence: TGTGCCAGCAGTGAAGCGCACGGGGGCTCAGAGACCCAGTACTTC. Its protein product is CASSEAHGGSETQYF.

In its sample, this clonotype was seen a few times. The genes are TRBV10-3 and TRBJ2-7, with D hard to call. V gave up 5 bases and J gave up 3 bases, with 5 bases separating them. The CDR3 sequence is 11 residues long. Germline V gene data show CDR1 as ENHRY and CDR2 as SYGVKD. The CDR3 DNA sequence: TGTGCCATCAGTCACCACTACGAGCAGTACTTC. This encodes CAISHHYEQYF.

The chain links TRBV4-2 to TRBJ2-5; 11 bases line up with TRBD2. Per the germline V gene, CDR1 is LGHNA and CDR2 is YNFKEQ. This CDR3 spans 19 amino acids. V was pared by 4 bases and J by 2 bases, with 15 bases of the junction left unmatched. Here the CDR3 DNA reads TGTGCCAGCAGCCCTCATGTGACTAGCGGGAATAGTTGGCAAGAGACCCAGTACTTC. Residues: CASSPHVTSGNSWQETQYF.

This clonotype was counted many times. The chain links TRBV14 to TRBJ2-4, with D perhaps matching TRBD1 (6 bases). This CDR3 contains 18 residues. The V gene's germline CDR1 is SGHDN and CDR2 FVKESK. Trimming took off 1 base at V and 0 bases at J, with 16 bases between the two ends. CDR3 region: CASSQASRGPIAKNIQYF. DNA of the CDR3: TGTGCCAGCAGCCAAGCAAGCAGGGGACCTATAGCCAAAAACATTCAGTACTTC.

For this clonotype: The junction shows a germline mismatch at one end, possibly a read error. This chain connects TRBV28 to TRBJ2-3; no clear D. CDR3 length: 15 residues. CDR1 MDHEN and CDR2 SYDVKM come from the germline V gene. The CDR3 region has the DNA TGTGCCAGCAGTAACTATGCTGGACCCACAGACACGCAGTATTTT. This encodes CASSNYAGPTDTQYF.

The genes are TRBV6-6 and TRBJ2-7; D is ambiguous. Germline V gives CDR1 MNHNY, CDR2 SVGAGI (reference sequence). Deletions cut 2 bases from V and 0 bases from J, with 8 bases between. The CDR3 sequence is 14 residues long. The CDR3: CASSYQSSSYEQYF. DNA for the CDR3: TGTGCCAGCAGTTACCAGAGTAGCTCCTACGAGCAGTACTTC.

The chain links TRBV20-1 to TRBJ2-1; 11 bases map to TRBD2. Germline assignment: CDR1 DFQATT and CDR2 SNEGSKA (reference sequence). After removal of 6 bases from V and 10 bases from J, the junction contained 11 bases not matched to a gene. This CDR3 spans 14 amino acids. The CDR3, as DNA: TGCAGTGCCGACTCGACTAGCGGGGCCAACGAGCAGTTCTTC. Residues: CSADSTSGANEQFF.

This clonotype was counted a few times. The V and J genes are TRBV29-1 and TRBJ2-4, with D perhaps matching TRBD1 or TRBD2 (5 bases each). The J call could be wrong; TRBJ2-7 is a better fit for the DNA end. Germline CDR1 is SQVTM and CDR2 is ANQGSEA. This CDR3 spans 15 amino acids. CDR3 residues: CSVEYGTPKAYEQYF. The DNA for the CDR3 is TGCAGCGTTGAATACGGGACCCCGAAAGCCTACGAGCAGTACTTC.

The chain employs TRBV24-1 and TRBJ2-1; no clear D gene. The CDR3 has 13 amino acids. The V end was cut by 7 bases, the J end by 0 bases, with 6 bases between. CDR1 is KGHDR and CDR2 is SFDVKD in the germline V gene. The CDR3 loop is CATSRPSYNEQFF. CDR3 bases: TGTGCCACCAGCAGACCCTCCTACAATGAGCAGTTCTTC.

The gene calls are TRBV7-2 and TRBJ2-7; perhaps TRBD1 as D (5 bases). There are 14 residues in the CDR3. CDR1 is SGHTA and CDR2 is FQGNSA in the germline V gene. V was shortened by 2 bases and J by 2 bases, with 10 bases between the two germline ends. The CDR3 reads CASSLLTEAYEQYF. The CDR3, as DNA: TGTGCCAGCAGCTTATTGACAGAGGCCTACGAGCAGTACTTC.

This clonotype was counted ten times or more. This chain connects TRBV12-3 or TRBV12-4 to TRBJ2-3; the match to TRBD1 covers 8 bases. This CDR3 is built from 13 residues. V shed 3 bases, J shed 6 bases, and the junction held 2 bases outside the gene matches. In DNA form, the CDR3 reads TGTGCCAGCAGTTTGGGGGACAGGGATACGCAGTATTTT. Amino acids: CASSLGDRDTQYF.

This clonotype was found a few times. The chain links TRBV7-3 to TRBJ2-1; D ambiguous. Germline V gene sequence: CDR1 SGHTA, CDR2 FQGTGA. The V and J ends lost 5 bases and 7 bases respectively, with 15 bases between them. The CDR3 runs to 14 residues. CDR3: CASSPQALGNEQFF. In nucleotides, the CDR3 is TGTGCCAGCAGCCCCCAGGCCCTGGGGAATGAGCAGTTCTTC.

This clonotype occurred a few times. The rearrangement uses TRBV28 and TRBJ1-2, with D unclear. The V and J ends lost 7 bases and 7 bases respectively, with 10 bases between them. The germline gives CDR1 MDHEN, CDR2 SYDVKM. CDR3 length equals 11 residues. This CDR3 reads CASKMSGGYTF. The CDR3 nucleotides read TGTGCCAGCAAAATGTCCGGTGGCTACACCTTC.

On this clonotype itself: The germline gene is not matched at one end of the junction; a read error may be the cause. The chain has TRBV4-2 and TRBJ2-1, with TRBD2 as a possible D gene (5 bases). Germline V gene data show CDR1 as LGHNA and CDR2 as YNFKEQ. The CDR3 is 12 residues long. CDR3 amino acids: CASGQARGEQFF. CDR3 coding DNA: TGTGCCAGCGGCCAAGCCCGGGGTGAGCAGTTCTTC.

This clonotype was seen just once. The V gene is TRBV20-1, the J gene TRBJ2-7; TRBD2 might be the D (5 bases). The CDR3 covers 12 residues. V shed 0 bases and J shed 8 bases, with 11 bases lying between them. Germline assignment: CDR1 DFQATT and CDR2 SNEGSKA (reference sequence). CDR3 residues: CSARETASQQYF. CDR3 nucleotides: TGCAGTGCTAGAGAGACGGCTAGCCAGCAGTACTTC.

This clonotype has just a few counts. The chain combines TRBV6-6 with TRBJ2-3; 9 nucleotides match TRBD2. The germline CDR1 and CDR2 sequences are MNHNY and SVGAGI (reference sequence). V lost 6 bases to trimming and J lost 1 base; unmatched junction nucleotides: 11. This CDR3 region has 17 residues. The CDR3 nucleotides read TGTGCCAGCAGGACTAGCGGTAAAGCCTCTGGCACAGATACGCAGTATTTT. Translated, it gives CASRTSGKASGTDTQYF.

This clonotype was counted a few times. The genes are TRBV4-2 and TRBJ2-7, with D perhaps being TRBD1 or TRBD2 (5 bases each). This CDR3 contains 16 residues. Trimming took 1 base from V and 1 from J, leaving 14 bases between them. CDR1 LGHNA and CDR2 YNFKEQ come from the germline V gene. The CDR3 is CASSQGGWEESYEQYF. The CDR3 DNA follows: TGTGCCAGCAGCCAAGGGGGGTGGGAAGAGTCCTACGAGCAGTACTTC.

The V gene is TRBV28, the J gene TRBJ1-2; 8 nucleotides agree with TRBD1. The CDR3 has 14 amino acids. The germline gives CDR1 MDHEN, CDR2 SYDVKM. V trimming: 7 bases; J trimming: 7 bases; junction bases outside the gene matches: 11. This chain's CDR3 is CASTLGRDRRGYTF. As DNA, the CDR3 is TGTGCCAGCACCCTAGGGCGGGACAGGCGTGGCTACACCTTC.

The chain has TRBV20-1 and TRBJ2-1; 11 nucleotides line up with TRBD2. The CDR3 spans 17 residues. The trim removed 2 bases at V and 3 bases at J, leaving 9 bases unmatched. Germline V lookup: CDR1 DFQATT, CDR2 SNEGSKA (reference sequence). This CDR3 reads CSARPTSGSKVYNEQFF. The CDR3 bases are TGCAGTGCTAGACCCACTAGCGGGAGTAAGGTCTACAATGAGCAGTTCTTC.

The rearrangement links TRBV4-2 to TRBJ2-3; TRBD2 aligns across 7 bases. Germline lookup yields CDR1 LGHNA and CDR2 YNFKEQ. The CDR3 consists of 15 residues. V lost 9 bases and J lost 2; bases outside the gene matches: 11. CDR3 in amino acids: CASSLAGEDTDTQYF. CDR3 nucleotides: TGTGCCAGTTCACTGGCGGGAGAAGACACAGATACGCAGTATTTT.

This clonotype was observed a handful of times. J is TRBJ2-1 and V is TRBV6-5; 8 nucleotides line up with TRBD2. The CDR3 consists of 19 residues. V lost 2 bases, J lost 0 bases, and 12 bases stayed unmatched. Germline CDR1 is MNHEY and CDR2 is SVGAGI. The CDR3 bases are TGTGCCAGCAGTTACAGCGAAACTAGCGGACAAGGCTCCTACAATGAGCAGTTCTTC. It yields the protein CASSYSETSGQGSYNEQFF.

The chain has TRBV29-1 and TRBJ2-6, with D unclear. The V gene lost 5 bases and the J gene lost 0 bases, with 17 bases spanning the gap. Germline V gene sequence: CDR1 SQVTM, CDR2 ANQGSEA. This CDR3 comprises 17 residues. CDR3 in DNA: TGCAGCGTTCCAGTATCTCATTTTGGCTCTGGGGCCAACGTCCTGACTTTC. Its translation is CSVPVSHFGSGANVLTF.

As for this clonotype: As the CDR3 is not closed by the conserved phenylalanine or tryptophan, this likely results from a read error. The chain joins TRBV20-1 to TRBJ1-6; unclear D gene. V was trimmed by 3 bases and J by 9 bases, leaving 12 bases between them. The CDR3 covers 13 residues. The V gene's germline CDR1 is DFQATT and CDR2 SNEGSKA (reference sequence). This CDR3 is CSASRNIGSPLHV. CDR3 in DNA: TGCAGTGCTAGCAGGAATATTGGTTCACCCCTCCACGTT.

This clonotype was seen only a few times. The J gene is TRBJ1-6, the V gene TRBV5-6; no definite D call. The V end lost 1 base, the J end lost 0 bases, and 8 bases lay between the germline ends. CDR3 length: 16 residues. The germline gives CDR1 SGHDT, CDR2 YYEEEE. CDR3 DNA: TGTGCCAGCAGCTTGTTCGGAAGCTCCTATAATTCACCCCTCCACTTT. The encoded protein is CASSLFGSSYNSPLHF.

This chain links TRBV19 with TRBJ2-5; 7 nucleotides match TRBD2. V lost 3 bases and J lost 2; bases outside the gene matches: 12. Germline V gene data show CDR1 as LNHDA and CDR2 as SQIVND (reference sequence). The CDR3 covers 17 residues. The CDR3 sequence: CASSINRLAEGQETQYF. Here the CDR3 DNA reads TGTGCCAGTAGTATTAATCGGCTAGCGGAAGGACAAGAGACCCAGTACTTC.